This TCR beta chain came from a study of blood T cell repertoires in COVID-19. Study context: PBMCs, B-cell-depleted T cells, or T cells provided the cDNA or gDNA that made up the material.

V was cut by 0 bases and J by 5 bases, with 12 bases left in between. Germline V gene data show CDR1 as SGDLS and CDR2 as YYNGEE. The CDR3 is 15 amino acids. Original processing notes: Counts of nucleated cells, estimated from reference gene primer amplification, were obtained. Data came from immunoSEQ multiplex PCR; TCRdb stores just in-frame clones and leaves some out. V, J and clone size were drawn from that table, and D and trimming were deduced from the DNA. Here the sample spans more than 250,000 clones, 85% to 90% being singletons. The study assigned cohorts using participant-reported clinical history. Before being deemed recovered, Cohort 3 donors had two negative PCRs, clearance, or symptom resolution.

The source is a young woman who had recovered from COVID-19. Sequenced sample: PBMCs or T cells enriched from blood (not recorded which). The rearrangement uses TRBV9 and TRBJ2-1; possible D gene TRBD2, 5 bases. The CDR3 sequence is CASSVEGAQHNEQFF. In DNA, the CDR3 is TGTGCCAGCAGCGTAGAGGGAGCCCAACACAATGAGCAGTTCTTC.